Listed below are T cell receptor beta chains from one sample, sequenced in a study of CD8 T cells in Susac syndrome. TCRdb itself ran the immunoSEQ multiplex PCR reads through MiXCR, one entry per CDR3 protein. The table lists 73,000 or so distinct CDR3 sequences, about 94% of them singletons, with about 0.4% in the top ten. The sample consisted of CD8+ T cells from PBMCs. The receptor set was obtained from a human donor with multiple sclerosis. Each CDR3 is given with its conserved first and last residue. The D gene is left open where the match is weak. Size is stated for part of the rows, as once, few or many counts, or as a class when the clone is expanded.

-	TRBV15	TRBJ2-5	TRBD2	TGTGCCACCAGTCGGACTAGCGGGCCGTACCAAGAGACCCAGTACTTC	CATSRTSGPYQETQYF
-	TRBV7-9	TRBJ2-7	-	TGTGCCAGCAGCTTAGCCGACAGCGGGTACGAGCAGTACTTC	CASSLADSGYEQYF
-	TRBV19	TRBJ1-1	-	TGTGCCAGTAGTATAGGAGGGGACACTGAAGCTTTCTTT	CASSIGGDTEAFF
-	TRBV29-1	TRBJ2-7	-	TGCAGCGTTGACCTTCCAGGGGTAAAGAACTCCTACGAGCAGTACTTC	CSVDLPGVKNSYEQYF
-	TRBV19	TRBJ1-2	-	TGTGCCAGCCTATCTTCAATACCCTATGGCTACACCTTC	CASLSSIPYGYTF
-	TRBV29-1	TRBJ2-3	TRBD2	TGCAGCGTTGCAAAAACTAGCGGGAGTACGGATACGCAGTATTTT	CSVAKTSGSTDTQYF
-	TRBV2	TRBJ1-2	TRBD1	TGTGCCAGCACTCCGACAGGGGAGGCCTATGGCTACACCTTC	CASTPTGEAYGYTF
-	TRBV12-5	TRBJ2-1	-	TGTGCTAGTGGTTTAGGGACGGGTGAGCAGTTCTTC	CASGLGTGEQFF
-	TRBV27	TRBJ1-5	-	TGTGCCAGCAGTGGTAGGGGTGATAATCAGCCCCAGCATTTT	CASSGRGDNQPQHF
-	TRBV13	TRBJ2-2	-	TGTGCCAGCAGCTTACCTGTGGGGGACCCCGTCTCGAACACCGGGGAGCTGTTTTTT	CASSLPVGDPVSNTGELFF
-	TRBV19	TRBJ2-1	TRBD2	TGTGCCACCGCCCCGACTAGCGGGAGGGTGGATGAGCAGTTCTTC	CATAPTSGRVDEQFF
-	TRBV6-2/TRBV6-3	TRBJ2-7	TRBD2	TGTGCCAGCAGTTACCAGGGACTAGCGGGCTACGAGCAGTACTTC	CASSYQGLAGYEQYF
-	TRBV2	TRBJ1-2	-	TGTGCCAGCTGGGTGGGCTCTGGCTACACCTTC	CASWVGSGYTF
-	TRBV6-5	TRBJ1-1	-	TGTGCCAGCAGTTCCCTGACCCGGTTCATGAACACTGAAGCTTTCTTT	CASSSLTRFMNTEAFF
-	TRBV7-8	TRBJ1-5	-	TGTGCCAGCAGCTTAGATCCGGGTAGCAATCAGCCCCAGCATTTT	CASSLDPGSNQPQHF
-	TRBV7-9	TRBJ1-3	TRBD1	TGTGCCAGCAGCTCGGAACAGGGGGCAGGAAACACCATATATTTT	CASSSEQGAGNTIYF
-	TRBV20-1	TRBJ2-3	-	TGCAGTGCCGCGGGTCCGGGGGCCACAGATACGCAGTATTTT	CSAAGPGATDTQYF
once	TRBV4-3	TRBJ2-7	-	TGCGCCAGCAGCCAAGATGGTTCGCTCGGCGAGCAGTACTTC	CASSQDGSLGEQYF
-	TRBV20-1	TRBJ2-5	-	TGCAGTGCTAGAGGATGGGACCCGGAGACCCAGTACTTC	CSARGWDPETQYF
-	TRBV29-1	TRBJ2-5	-	TGCAGCGTTGAAGCAGCGTTAGTCCAAGAGACCCAGTACTTC	CSVEAALVQETQYF
-	TRBV23-1	TRBJ1-1	-	TGCGCCAGCAGCCGGTGGGGGCACCAGAACACTGAAGCTTTCTTT	CASSRWGHQNTEAFF
-	TRBV7-9	TRBJ2-5	-	TGTGCCAGCAGCTTAGACGGGGTGGAGACCCAGTACTTC	CASSLDGVETQYF
-	TRBV3-1	TRBJ2-5	TRBD1	TGTGCCAGCAGCCAAGGGAGGGGGACAGGGGAAGAGACCCAGTACTTC	CASSQGRGTGEETQYF
-	TRBV7-2	TRBJ2-7	TRBD1	TGTGCCAGCAGCTTAGTGCCCCCCGGGACAGATAGCTCCTACGAGCAGTACTTC	CASSLVPPGTDSSYEQYF
-	TRBV5-1	TRBJ1-5	-	TGCGCCAGCAGCCCCGGGACGGATGGCAATCAGCCCCAGCATTTT	CASSPGTDGNQPQHF
-	TRBV3-1	TRBJ1-1	-	TGTGCCAGCAGCCAACCGAGCACTGAAGCTTTCTTT	CASSQPSTEAFF
-	TRBV30	TRBJ1-5	-	TGTGCCTGGGGGCTTAATCAGCCCCAGCATTTT	CAWGLNQPQHF
-	TRBV30	TRBJ1-4	-	TGTGCCTGGAGTGTACAGGGTGAAAAACTGTTTTTT	CAWSVQGEKLFF
-	TRBV7-2	TRBJ2-1	-	TGTGCCAGCAGGGCCTTTCGAAGCTCCTACAATGAGCAGTTCTTC	CASRAFRSSYNEQFF
-	TRBV7-9	TRBJ1-5	-	TGTGCCAGCAGCAGATCAGGGGAGGCTCAGCCCCAGCATTTT	CASSRSGEAQPQHF
few	TRBV5-6	TRBJ1-2	-	TGTGCCAGCAGCTTGGGACAGTCCTATGGCTACACCTTC	CASSLGQSYGYTF
-	TRBV7-2	TRBJ2-7	TRBD1	TGTGCCAGCAGCAAAATCCGGGACAGTCAATACGAGCAGTACTTC	CASSKIRDSQYEQYF
once	TRBV20-1	TRBJ2-1	-	TGCAGTGCTAACACGAGGGCTCTTGGGGATGAGCAGTTCTTC	CSANTRALGDEQFF
-	TRBV15	TRBJ2-7	-	TGTGCCACCAGCAGGCACCACTCCGGCTACGAGCAGTACTTC	CATSRHHSGYEQYF
-	TRBV6-5	TRBJ2-7	TRBD1	TGTGCCAGCAGTGCCGGGACAGGGTCCTACGAGCAGTACTTC	CASSAGTGSYEQYF
-	TRBV7-9	TRBJ1-2	-	TGTGCCACCTCTCTGGAGGGAGGGAAAAGCTACACCTTC	CATSLEGGKSYTF
-	TRBV12-5	TRBJ1-1	-	TGTGCTAGTGGTTTGGGCCGGGGGATCACTGAAGCTTTCTTT	CASGLGRGITEAFF
-	TRBV5-6	TRBJ2-5	-	TGTGCCAGCAGCTCCCGCCTGGACCCCCAAGAGACCCAGTACTTC	CASSSRLDPQETQYF
-	TRBV6-2/TRBV6-3	TRBJ1-2	-	TGTGCCAGCAATTTTCCCGGCGGCTACACCTTC	CASNFPGGYTF
-	TRBV6-6	TRBJ1-5	-	TGTGCCAGCAGTTACTCTGCCGGTTACAATCAGCCCCAGCATTTT	CASSYSAGYNQPQHF
-	TRBV9	TRBJ1-1	-	TGTGCCAGCAGCGCCGGTGGGGCCATGAACACTGAAGCTTTCTTT	CASSAGGAMNTEAFF
-	TRBV9	TRBJ2-7	TRBD2	TGTGCCAGCAGCTCCTCTAGCGGGGGCCCTTCCGACGAGCAGTACTTC	CASSSSSGGPSDEQYF
-	TRBV9	TRBJ2-3	TRBD1	TGTGCCAGCAGCGCTGGGACAGGCTTCACAGATACGCAGTATTTT	CASSAGTGFTDTQYF
-	TRBV6-2/TRBV6-3	TRBJ2-6	-	TGTGCCAGCAGTTACGCCATCGATAGGGGCACTGGGGCCAACGTCCTGACTTTC	CASSYAIDRGTGANVLTF
-	TRBV27	TRBJ2-6	TRBD1	TGTGCCAGCAGTTTGAGGACAGGGGCGATCTCTGGGGCCAACGTCCTGACTTTC	CASSLRTGAISGANVLTF
-	TRBV3-1	TRBJ2-1	TRBD2	TGTGCCAGCAGCCAGGGGACTAGCGGGACAAGACATGAGCAGTTCTTC	CASSQGTSGTRHEQFF
-	TRBV20-1	TRBJ2-1	TRBD2	TGCAGTGGGGGAGGTGGGAGGGGTTCCTACAATGAGCAGTTCTTC	CSGGGGRGSYNEQFF
-	TRBV4-3	TRBJ2-6	-	TGCGCCAGCAGCCAAGATTTGGTACAGGTCTCACTATCTGGGGCCAACGTCCTGACTTTC	CASSQDLVQVSLSGANVLTF
-	TRBV12-3/TRBV12-4	TRBJ2-6	-	TGTGCCAGCAGCCCCGGTGCTTCTGGGGCCAACGTCCTGACTTTC	CASSPGASGANVLTF
-	TRBV19	TRBJ1-5	-	TGTGCCAGTAGTATTGCCGGCCACAATCAGCCCCAGCATTTT	CASSIAGHNQPQHF
-	TRBV19	TRBJ2-1	TRBD2	TGTGCCAGTAGTGTAACTAGCGGGACGTACAATGAGCAGTTCTTC	CASSVTSGTYNEQFF
-	TRBV4-3	TRBJ2-5	-	TGCGCCAGCAGCCAAGGGCGAGGGGAGCAAGAGACCCAGTACTTC	CASSQGRGEQETQYF
-	TRBV7-9	TRBJ2-7	TRBD2	TGTGCCAGCAGCTTAGGCGGGAGGGACGCCTACGAGCAGTACTTC	CASSLGGRDAYEQYF
-	TRBV11-2	TRBJ2-5	-	TGTGCCAGCAGCAAAGCGGGACAGGAGACCCAGTACTTC	CASSKAGQETQYF